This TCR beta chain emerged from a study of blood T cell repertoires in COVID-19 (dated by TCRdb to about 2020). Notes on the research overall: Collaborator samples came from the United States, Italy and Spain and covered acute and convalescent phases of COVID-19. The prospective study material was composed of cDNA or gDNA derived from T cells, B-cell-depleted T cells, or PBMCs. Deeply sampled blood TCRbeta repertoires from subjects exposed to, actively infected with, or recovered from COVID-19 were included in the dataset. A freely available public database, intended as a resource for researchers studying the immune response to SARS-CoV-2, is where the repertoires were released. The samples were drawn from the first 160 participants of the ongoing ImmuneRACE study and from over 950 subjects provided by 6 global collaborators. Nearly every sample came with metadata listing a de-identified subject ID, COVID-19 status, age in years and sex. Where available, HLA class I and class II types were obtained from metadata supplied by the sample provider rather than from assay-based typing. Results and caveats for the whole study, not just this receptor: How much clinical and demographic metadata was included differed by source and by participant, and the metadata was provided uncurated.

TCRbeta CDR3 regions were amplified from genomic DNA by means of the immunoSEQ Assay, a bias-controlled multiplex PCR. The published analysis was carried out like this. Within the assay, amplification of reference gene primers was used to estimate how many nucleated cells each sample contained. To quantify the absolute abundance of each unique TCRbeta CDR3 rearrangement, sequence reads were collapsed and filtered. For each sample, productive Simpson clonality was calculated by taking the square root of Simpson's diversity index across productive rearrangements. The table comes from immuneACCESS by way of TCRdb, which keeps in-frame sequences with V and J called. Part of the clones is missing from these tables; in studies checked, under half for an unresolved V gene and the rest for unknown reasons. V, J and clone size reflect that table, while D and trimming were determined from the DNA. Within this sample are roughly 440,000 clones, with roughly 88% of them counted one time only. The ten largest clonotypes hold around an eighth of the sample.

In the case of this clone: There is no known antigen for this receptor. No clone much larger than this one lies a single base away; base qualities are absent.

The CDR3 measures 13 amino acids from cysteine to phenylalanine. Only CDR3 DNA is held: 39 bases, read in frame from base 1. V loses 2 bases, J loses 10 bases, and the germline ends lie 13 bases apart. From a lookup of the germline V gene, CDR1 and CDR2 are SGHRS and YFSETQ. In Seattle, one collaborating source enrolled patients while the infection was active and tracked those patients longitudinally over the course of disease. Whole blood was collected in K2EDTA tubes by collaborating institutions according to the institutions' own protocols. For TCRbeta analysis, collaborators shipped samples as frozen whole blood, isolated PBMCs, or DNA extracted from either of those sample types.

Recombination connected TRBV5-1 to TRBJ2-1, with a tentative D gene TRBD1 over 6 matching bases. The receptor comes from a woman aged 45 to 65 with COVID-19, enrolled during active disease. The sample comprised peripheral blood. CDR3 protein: CASSFTQGHEQFF. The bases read TGCGCCAGCAGCTTTACACAGGGTCACGAGCAGTTCTTC.